The next 21 T cell receptor beta chains were all read from a single sample in a study of post-analysis software for immune sequencing data. Study-level points and caveats: Among five TRBV segments more frequent in patients than controls were TRBV5-6, TRBV5-1 and TRBV20-1.

The TCR beta cDNA libraries carried unique molecular identifiers. MiXCR, applied by TCRdb to the PCR reads, yields one record per CDR3 protein. The sample records 430,000 or so distinct CDR3 sequences, about 40% being singletons. What these receptors recognize is not known. Sequencing was performed on blood. These receptors were collected from a girl aged 2-10 years with multiple sclerosis.

The rearrangement joins TRBV5-6 to TRBJ1-5; TRBD1 matches at 8 bases. The V gene's germline CDR1 is SGHDT and CDR2 YYEEEE. The CDR3 sequence is 15 residues long. Losses at the gene ends were 4 bases for V and 7 bases for J; bases not matched to a gene: 10. The chain's CDR3 is CASSRYRGGRQPQHF. For the CDR3, the DNA is TGTGCCAGCAGCAGATACAGGGGGGGACGGCAGCCCCAGCATTTT.

The chain employs TRBV5-1 and TRBJ2-1; TRBD2 agrees at 10 bases. The trim removed 3 bases at V and 7 bases at J, leaving 13 bases unmatched. The germline V gene has CDR1 SGHRS and CDR2 YFSETQ. The CDR3 contains 17 residues. The CDR3 DNA is TGCGCCAGCAGCTCGCATCATGACCAGCGGGGGGGAAATGAGCAGTTCTTC. It specifies CASSSHHDQRGGNEQFF.

This clonotype has a handful of counts. The chain has TRBV29-1 and TRBJ2-7; perhaps D is TRBD1 or TRBD2 (5 bases each). V lost 1 base, J lost 6 bases, and 10 bases lay in between. The germline V gene encodes CDR1 SQVTM and CDR2 ANQGSEA. The CDR3 has 12 amino acids. CDR3 in amino acids: CSVEGPGSEQYF. In DNA, the CDR3 is TGCAGCGTTGAAGGCCCAGGGAGCGAGCAGTACTTC.

This clonotype was detected only a few times. The chain recombines TRBV29-1 with TRBJ2-3; 10 bases match TRBD2. The J segment lost 1 base and the V segment lost 7 bases, leaving 5 bases of the junction unmatched. The CDR3 is 14 amino acids. From germline, CDR1 is SQVTM and CDR2 ANQGSEA. The CDR3 reads CSGRGTSGTDTQYF. The CDR3 nucleotides read TGCAGCGGGCGCGGGACTAGCGGCACAGATACGCAGTATTTT.

This clonotype appeared many times. The rearrangement uses TRBV4-1 and TRBJ2-7; D gene unclear. The CDR3 totals 14 residues. Germline CDR1 and CDR2: MGHRA and YSYEKL. Trimming removed 0 bases from V and 3 bases from J, with 9 bases in between. The CDR3, as DNA: TGCGCCAGCAGCCAAGATGCAAAATACTACGAGCAGTACTTC. It yields the protein CASSQDAKYYEQYF.

The rearrangement joins TRBV4-1 to TRBJ1-1; tentatively, D is TRBD1 (6 bases). The CDR3 is made up of 14 amino acids. The V gene lost 4 bases and the J gene lost 8 bases, with 17 bases spanning the gap. The germline CDR1 and CDR2 sequences are MGHRA and YSYEKL. The CDR3 sequence: CASSPITLGTEAFF. CDR3 nucleotides: TGCGCCAGCAGCCCTATTACTTTAGGGACAGAAGCTTTCTTT.

This clonotype was recorded once. J is TRBJ1-5 and V is TRBV28, with a weak D call TRBD1 (5 bases). The CDR3 contains 14 residues. CDR1 is MDHEN, CDR2 SYDVKM, per germline. V was pared by 7 bases and J by 7 bases, with 17 bases between. The CDR3 reads CASTRGDVVQPQHF. CDR3 sequence (DNA): TGTGCCAGCACCAGAGGGGATGTGGTCCAGCCCCAGCATTTT.

The chain combines TRBV29-1 with TRBJ2-1; 10 nucleotides line up with TRBD2. The CDR3 length is 17 residues. The germline V gene encodes CDR1 SQVTM and CDR2 ANQGSEA. The J segment lost 4 bases and the V segment lost 1 base, leaving 10 bases of the junction unmatched. The CDR3 DNA sequence: TGCAGCGTTGAAGGCCACGCACTAGCGGGAAGGTACAATGAGCAGTTCTTC. Amino acids: CSVEGHALAGRYNEQFF.

As for this clonotype: An end of the junction differs from the germline gene, which may be a read error. The rearrangement joins TRBV2 to TRBJ2-1; 14 bases are a match to TRBD2. Germline CDR1 SNHLY, CDR2 FYNNEI. CDR3 size: 15 residues. The CDR3 spells CTSRGTSGRINEQFF. CDR3 DNA: TGTACCAGCAGGGGGACTAGCGGGAGAATTAATGAGCAGTTCTTC.

CDR3 region: CASTWTSGGYEQYF. In DNA, the CDR3 is TGTGCCAGCACTTGGACTAGCGGGGGCTACGAGCAGTACTTC. The V gene is TRBV2, the J gene TRBJ2-7; TRBD2 agrees at 13 bases. Germline CDR1 is SNHLY and CDR2 is FYNNEI. Trimming at V came to 7 bases and at J to 3 bases, leaving 3 bases not matched to a gene. The CDR3 contains 14 residues.

This clonotype came up a few times. The chain has TRBV27 and TRBJ2-7; possibly TRBD2 for D (6 bases). Trimming shortened V by 5 bases and J by 2 bases, and 13 bases separated the two germline ends. The length of the CDR3 is 14 residues. The germline CDR1 and CDR2 sequences are MNHEY and SMNVEV (reference sequence). CDR3 bases: TGTGCCAGCAGTCTTTCGGGGGATACCTACGAGCAGTACTTC. Its protein product is CASSLSGDTYEQYF.

The J gene is TRBJ1-2, the V gene TRBV7-9; 9 bases fit TRBD1. Trimming cost V 3 bases and J 7 bases; bases outside gene matches: 3. This CDR3 is 13 amino acids long. The germline V gene encodes CDR1 SEHNR and CDR2 FQNEAQ (reference sequence). CDR3 residues: CASSLGDRAGYTF. DNA for the CDR3: TGTGCCAGCAGCTTGGGGGACAGGGCTGGCTACACCTTC. Supplemented by reference TRBV7-9 and TRBJ1-2, the full variable domain reads DTGVSQNPRHKITKRGQNVTFRCDPISEHNRLYWYRQTLGQGPEFLTYFQNEAQLEKSRLLSDRFSAERPKGSFSTLEIQRTEQGDSAMYLCASSLGDRAGYTFGSGTRLTVV.

V is TRBV6-2 or TRBV6-3 and J is TRBJ1-2, with no clear D. The CDR3 consists of 16 residues. Germline CDR1 is MNHEY and CDR2 is SVGEGT. Deletions cut 2 bases from V and 1 base from J, with 14 bases between. CDR3 coding DNA: TGTGCCAGCAGTTACCCGTCCGCGGACGTTAACTATGGCTACACCTTC. Residues: CASSYPSADVNYGYTF.

This chain links TRBV30 with TRBJ1-2, with D possibly being TRBD1 (6 bases). The CDR3 sequence is 14 residues long. Trimming pared 8 bases from V and 2 bases from J, leaving 18 bases between. Germline lookup yields CDR1 GTSNPN and CDR2 SVGIG (reference sequence). The CDR3 nucleotides read TGTGCCGGTGTGACAGGCGGTGGGAACTATGGCTACACCTTC. It encodes CAGVTGGGNYGYTF.

The genes are TRBV5-1 and TRBJ2-3; D ambiguous. Germline lookup yields CDR1 SGHRS and CDR2 YFSETQ. The CDR3 has 14 residues. Trimming shortened V by 4 bases and J by 3 bases, and 12 bases separated the two germline ends. CDR3: CASSPAQVTDTQYF. DNA for the CDR3: TGCGCCAGCAGCCCCGCACAAGTAACAGATACGCAGTATTTT. The whole variable domain, filled in from reference TRBV5-1 and TRBJ2-3, reads KAGVTQTPRYLIKTRGQQVTLSCSPISGHRSVSWYQQTPGQGLQFLFEYFSETQRNKGNFPGRFSGRQFSNSRSEMNVSTLELGDSALYLCASSPAQVTDTQYFGPGTRLTVL.

Only a few counts were recorded for this clonotype. The chain joins TRBV20-1 to TRBJ1-5; D remains ambiguous. CDR3 size: 12 residues. The germline V and J ends were trimmed by 2 bases and 4 bases, with 6 bases remaining between them. Germline V CDR1 and CDR2: DFQATT, SNEGSKA (reference sequence). In DNA form, the CDR3 reads TGCAGTGCTAGATTCGCAAATCAGCCCCAGCATTTT. It is translated as CSARFANQPQHF.

The V gene is TRBV29-1, the J gene TRBJ2-7; a possible D gene is TRBD1 (5 bases). The J call may not be correct, given that the DNA end is closer to TRBJ2-5. Germline lookup yields CDR1 SQVTM and CDR2 ANQGSEA. This CDR3 has 14 residues. As DNA, the CDR3 is TGCAGCGTTGACTCCAGGGTCCTTCAAGAGACCCAGTACTTC. The encoded protein is CSVDSRVLQETQYF.

This clonotype showed up just a few times. The V call is TRBV12-3 or TRBV12-4, the J call TRBJ2-5; 9 bases are shared with TRBD2. The CDR3 runs to 15 residues. With 7 bases clipped from V and 11 bases from J, the junction kept 17 bases outside the gene matches. CDR3 in DNA: TGTGCCAGCACCCTATGGGGTAGCGGGAGAGGGGAGCAGTACTTC. As protein: CASTLWGSGRGEQYF.

J is TRBJ2-7 and V is TRBV20-1; no clear D. The CDR3 is 14 amino acids. V lost 0 bases to trimming and J lost 2 bases, with 11 bases between them. Germline CDR1 is DFQATT and CDR2 is SNEGSKA (reference sequence). The CDR3 reads CSARDWEGPYEQYF. The CDR3 nucleotides are TGCAGTGCTAGAGATTGGGAAGGGCCCTACGAGCAGTACTTC.

The rearrangement joins TRBV20-1 to TRBJ1-5; TRBD1 aligns across 8 bases. V lost 2 bases and J lost 6; bases outside the gene matches: 6. The CDR3 length is 14 residues. CDR1 is DFQATT and CDR2 is SNEGSKA in the germline V gene (reference sequence). The CDR3 here is CSARTTGGRQPQHF. The CDR3, as DNA: TGCAGTGCTAGAACTACAGGGGGTCGTCAGCCCCAGCATTTT.

This chain links TRBV7-4 with TRBJ1-5, with D tentatively TRBD1 (6 bases). The germline V gene has CDR1 SGHVT and CDR2 SQSDAQ. The V gene lost 8 bases and the J gene lost 8 bases, with 25 bases spanning the gap. The CDR3 spans 16 residues. CDR3 loop: CASVPPFYRVREPQHF. The CDR3 region has the DNA TGTGCCAGCGTTCCCCCCTTTTACAGGGTACGGGAGCCCCAGCATTTT.